Listed below are T cell receptor beta chains from one sample, sequenced in a study of T cells expressing NK-cell markers. TCRdb reprocessed the 5' RACE reads and keeps a single row for each CDR3 protein, giving no DNA. This table holds 350,000 to 450,000 distinct CDR3 sequences. Sequences were obtained from blood T cells: a sorted CD56 or NKG2C T cell subset, CD4+ or CD8+ T cells, or bulk PBMC T cells (not recorded which). Receptors originate from a man between 18 and 69 years old in good health. Both conserved end residues are part of each CDR3.

>TRBJ2-7|TRBV11-2
CASSSSMWGSISYEQYF
>TRBJ2-7|TRBV2
CASSDHGLANYEQYF
>TRBJ2-3|TRBV2
CASSEYRRGNTDTQYF
>TRBJ1-5|TRBV9
CASSVAPGLNQPQHF
>TRBJ1-2|TRBV28
CASSLKGMYGYTF
>TRBJ2-5|TRBV20-1
CSARRGRYQETQYF
>TRBJ1-1|TRBV14
CASTIQAGTEAFF
>TRBJ2-1|TRBV19
CASSTGQRTYNEQFF
>TRBJ1-2|TRBV11-2
CASSLAPQGPYGYTF
>TRBJ2-7|TRBV29-1
CSVARDRGLYEQYF
>TRBJ1-1|TRBV6-6
CASSWLRNTEAFF
>TRBJ2-2|TRBV28
CASSPPRGIKDGELFF
>TRBJ2-5|TRBV29-1
CSVARSPGNAETQYF
>TRBJ1-1|TRBV12-3/TRBV12-4
CASSVWGDRWLGTEAFF
>TRBJ2-3|TRBV3-1
CASSQVGGLAVTDTQYF
>TRBJ2-2|TRBV7-2
CASSLVAGGRTGELFF
>TRBJ2-1|TRBV12-3/TRBV12-4
CASTPLTSANEQFF
>TRBJ1-5|TRBV6-2/TRBV6-3
CASSYQGAQHF
>TRBJ1-3|TRBV20-1
CSARGQGGNTIYF
>TRBJ2-7|TRBV28
CASSPLTGLYEQYF
>TRBJ1-6|TRBV2
CASSTTPGQRNSPLHF
>TRBJ2-3|TRBV3-1
CASSQDRRTSGGPGDTQYF
>TRBJ2-2|TRBV5-1
CASSSTQGARNTGELFF
>TRBJ2-5|TRBV24-1
CATSDPSFGEGETQYF
>TRBJ2-5|TRBV19
CASIQRGVFETQYF
>TRBJ2-3|TRBV28
CASSANSFSTDTQYF
>TRBJ1-5|TRBV7-2
CASSSNFVRPQHF
>TRBJ1-2|TRBV5-1
CASSFRDRRSGRGYTF
>TRBJ2-3|TRBV11-2
CASRETPTSTDTQYF
>TRBJ2-4|TRBV3-1
CASSPQFSRDLGKNIQYF
>TRBJ2-3|TRBV5-1
CASSLRLAISTDTQYF
>TRBJ1-4|TRBV12-3/TRBV12-4
CASSLDRGREKLFF
>TRBJ2-1|TRBV18
CASSPWTSVDEQFF
>TRBJ1-2|TRBV5-4
CASSLGIQGDGYTF
>TRBJ2-3|TRBV6-4
CASSESGLPNTDTQYF
>TRBJ2-3|TRBV20-1
CSAGSAGTVLNTQYF
>TRBJ2-3|TRBV20-1
CSARDSVLAGAGAQYF
>TRBJ2-6|TRBV6-1
CASSVGLISFSGANVLTF
>TRBJ2-1|TRBV12-3/TRBV12-4
CASRGGLNEQFF
>TRBJ1-4|TRBV7-2
CASSSPNDGEKLFF
>TRBJ2-1|TRBV6-1
CASSEALRNEQFF
>TRBJ1-4|TRBV5-1
CASRMTGDRASTNEKLFF
>TRBJ2-2|TRBV24-1
CATSGGVLNTGELFF
>TRBJ2-1|TRBV19
CASSGGGPTYNEQFF
>TRBJ1-1|TRBV29-1
CSARVALNTEAFF
>TRBJ2-5|TRBV6-1
CASSDRQAFFKETQYF
>TRBJ2-7|TRBV27
CASSLFSAVHEQYF
>TRBJ2-3|TRBV12-3/TRBV12-4
CASSSKNRGGGLDTQYF
>TRBJ2-5|TRBV5-6
CASSSRGTRLTQYF
>TRBJ1-1|TRBV7-3
CASSLSGVTEAFF
>TRBJ1-4|TRBV5-6
CASSLVWRIEKLFF
>TRBJ1-2|TRBV20-1
CSALTGFGYTF
>TRBJ1-4|TRBV11-2
CASSSGTGDPGEKLFF
>TRBJ1-1|TRBV12-3/TRBV12-4
CASSLYGQGRLNTEAFF